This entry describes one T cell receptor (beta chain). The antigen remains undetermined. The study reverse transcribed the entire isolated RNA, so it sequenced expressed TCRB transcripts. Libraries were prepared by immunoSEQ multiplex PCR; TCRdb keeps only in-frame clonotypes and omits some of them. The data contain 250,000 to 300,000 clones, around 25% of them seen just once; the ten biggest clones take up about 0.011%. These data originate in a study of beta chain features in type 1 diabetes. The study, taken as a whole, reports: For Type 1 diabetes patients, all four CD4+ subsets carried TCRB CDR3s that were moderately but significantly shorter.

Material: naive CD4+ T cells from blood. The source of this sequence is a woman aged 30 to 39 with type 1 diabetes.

The CDR3 loop is CAISELGGAYNEQFF. In DNA, the CDR3 is TGTGCCATCAGTGAGTTGGGGGGAGCCTACAATGAGCAGTTCTTC. This chain uses TRBV10-3 with TRBJ2-1; a weak D match, TRBD2 (6 bases). V shed 1 base and J shed 2 bases, with 9 bases lying between them. Germline V CDR1 and CDR2: ENHRY, SYGVKD. The CDR3 has 15 amino acids.